Each of the 3 T cell receptor beta chains below was sequenced from the same sample in a study of human T cells and chemical hapten exposure. Time point reported: pre-sensitization, week 0. Treatment of the sample: therapeutic diphenylcyclopropenone sensitization with weekly scalp DPC. TCRdb re-called the RACE reads through MiXCR, storing one row per CDR3 protein. Of 65,000 to 70,000 distinct CDR3 sequences in the sample, roughly 11% were seen once. The input for sequencing was whole blood, taken in connection with sensitization to the hapten diphenylcyclopropenone (DPC). The receptors originated from a woman aged 45 to 65 with alopecia areata. Some clones in this sample may be carry-over from other donors' samples.

The table lists this clonotype with many counts. The chain couples TRBV7-2 to TRBJ2-3; weak D call: TRBD1 (5 bases). The CDR3 loop spans 13 amino acids. Germline CDR1 reads SGHTA; CDR2 reads FQGNSA. V shed 7 bases and J shed 3 bases, with 11 bases lying between them. For the CDR3, the DNA is TGTGCCAGCACGAAGGGGCAGACAGATACGCAGTATTTT. It specifies CASTKGQTDTQYF.

This clonotype was seen more than once but under ten times. This chain joins TRBV7-9 and TRBJ2-1, with 16 bases that match TRBD2. Germline-derived CDR1 and CDR2 are SEHNR and FQNEAQ (reference sequence). The V gene end was trimmed by 6 bases and the J gene end by 5 bases; junction bases not matched to a gene: 10. The CDR3 loop spans 18 amino acids. This chain's CDR3 is CASSPPGLAGGPDNEQFF. The CDR3 coding sequence is TGTGCCAGCAGTCCCCCGGGACTAGCGGGAGGGCCTGACAATGAGCAGTTCTTC.

This clonotype was recorded at least ten times. The J gene is TRBJ2-7, the V gene TRBV12-3 or TRBV12-4, with D perhaps matching TRBD1 (7 bases). The CDR3 length is 13 residues. The germline V and J ends were trimmed by 6 bases and 3 bases, with 12 bases remaining between them. CDR3: CASSAGQIYEQYF. In DNA, the CDR3 is TGTGCCAGCAGCGCGGGACAGATCTACGAGCAGTACTTC.